The clone carrying this T cell receptor beta chain was picked up one time. Produced via immunoSEQ multiplex PCR; TCRdb's table is partial and in-frame only. The sample lists about 61,000 clones; over 80% were seen once. The data derive from a study of T cell changes during pregnancy in multiple sclerosis. The sequence derives from a female donor in good health, enrolled as a control in a pregnancy study. The specimen comprised peripheral blood, sampled in the first trimester of pregnancy.

CDR3 loop: CASSQSTDTQYF. The CDR3 nucleotides are TGTGCCAGCAGTCAATCCACAGATACGCAGTATTTT. This chain uses TRBV6-5 with TRBJ2-3; unclear D gene. CDR3 length: 12 amino acids. Trimming removed 5 bases at V and 2 bases at J, with 5 bases between. Looked up from germline, CDR1 is MNHEY and CDR2 is SVGAGI.